This T cell receptor (beta chain) was sequenced for a study of blood T cell repertoires in COVID-19. Overall study context: T cells, B-cell-depleted T cells, or PBMCs supplied cDNA or gDNA.

Assay used: immunoSEQ multiplex PCR; TCRdb lists only in-frame clones, some missing. This table holds about 150,000 clones, around 83% found once. Sequences were obtained from peripheral blood. This sequence was found in a woman aged 55 to 70 with acute or convalescent COVID-19.

The CDR3 bases are TGTGCCAGCAGCCAAGAGGGTGCAGGGGAGTATGGCTACACCTTC. Its protein product is CASSQEGAGEYGYTF. The chain is built from TRBV3-1 (or the pseudogene TRBV3-2) and TRBJ1-2; TRBD1 is a possible D gene (6 bases). Germline assignment: CDR1 LGHDT and CDR2 YNNKEL (reference sequence). This CDR3 is 15 amino acids long. V dropped 0 bases and J dropped 5 bases, with 13 bases sitting between them.